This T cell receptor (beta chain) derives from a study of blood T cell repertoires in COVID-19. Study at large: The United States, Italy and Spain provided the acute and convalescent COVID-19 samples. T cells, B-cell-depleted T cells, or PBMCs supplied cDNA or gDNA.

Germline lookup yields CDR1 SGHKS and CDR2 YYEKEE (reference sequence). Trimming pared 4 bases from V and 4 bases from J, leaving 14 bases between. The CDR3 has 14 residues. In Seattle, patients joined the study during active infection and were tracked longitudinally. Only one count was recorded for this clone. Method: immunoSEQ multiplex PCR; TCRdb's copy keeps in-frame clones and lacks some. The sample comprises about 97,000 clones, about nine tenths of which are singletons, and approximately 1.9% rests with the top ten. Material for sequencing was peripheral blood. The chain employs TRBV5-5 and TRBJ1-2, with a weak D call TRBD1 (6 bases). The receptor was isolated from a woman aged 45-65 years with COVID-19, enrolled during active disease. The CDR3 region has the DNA TGTGCCAGCAGCGCGGACAGCACAGTCTATGGCTACACCTTC. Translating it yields CASSADSTVYGYTF. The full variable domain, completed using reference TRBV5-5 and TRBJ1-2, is DAGVTQSPTHLIKTRGQQVTLRCSPISGHKSVSWYQQVLGQGPQFIFQYYEKEERGRGNFPDRFSARQFPNYSSELNVNALLLGDSALYLCASSADSTVYGYTFGSGTRLTVV.